This T cell receptor beta chain was observed in a study of T cells in Graves' hyperthyroidism and ophthalmopathy. Across the study: Peripheral blood was acquired at first diagnosis, ahead of any therapy whatsoever.

With 4 bases removed from V and 1 base from J, the gap between germline ends came to 8 bases. The CDR3 consists of 13 residues. The germline V gene has CDR1 MNHEY and CDR2 SVGEGT. Researchers amplified the TCR beta CDR3 regions from RNA transcripts. HTBI primers were used for first-round RT-PCR of the TCR CDR3. One entry per CDR3 protein, called by TCRdb with MiXCR from the multiplex PCR reads. The table has 96,000 or so distinct CDR3 sequences, around 50% seen once. The receptor was isolated from a woman in her forties with Graves' hyperthyroidism. J is TRBJ2-7 and V is TRBV6-2 or TRBV6-3; D possibly uses TRBD1 or TRBD2 (5 bases each). Sequencing used blood. The CDR3: CASSWDVSYEQYF. The CDR3 bases are TGTGCCAGCAGTTGGGACGTATCCTACGAGCAGTACTTC.